Presented here are 14 T cell receptor beta chains from one specimen sequenced in a study of Graves' ophthalmopathy and Graves' hyperthyroidism. Amplification from RNA transcripts yielded the TCR beta CDR3 regions. Amplification began with first-round RT-PCR using HTBI primers, then second-round multiplex PCR was performed. TCRdb re-called the multiplex PCR reads with MiXCR, one entry per CDR3 protein. The sample includes 650,000 to 800,000 distinct CDR3 sequences, 35% to 45% seen only once; the top ten take 3.3%. The sample consisted of peripheral blood. Source of these receptors: an adult man with Graves' ophthalmopathy.

This chain links TRBV25-1 with TRBJ1-1; D unresolved. Trimming took 8 bases from V and 5 from J, leaving 9 bases between them. Looked up from germline, CDR1 is MGHDK and CDR2 is SYGVNS. This CDR3 has 11 amino acids. In nucleotides, the CDR3 is TGTGCCAGCCAAAGAAAGACTGAAGCTTTCTTT. It specifies CASQRKTEAFF.

In its sample, this clonotype was seen a few times. The chain has TRBV27 and TRBJ2-2; 7 nucleotides line up with TRBD1. From germline, CDR1 is MNHEY and CDR2 SMNVEV (reference sequence). V lost 10 bases, J lost 6 bases, and 2 bases stayed unmatched. The CDR3 consists of 11 residues. The CDR3 bases are TGTGCCACCCAGGGGGCCGGGGAGCTGTTTTTT. Translation gives CATQGAGELFF.

V is TRBV25-1 and J is TRBJ1-4; TRBD1 matches 10 bases. The CDR3 is 16 residues long. With 8 bases clipped from V and 3 bases from J, the junction kept 9 bases outside the gene matches. Germline lookup yields CDR1 MGHDK and CDR2 SYGVNS. In nucleotides, the CDR3 is TGTGCCAGCTCACCACCCGGGACAGGGGCTAATGAAAAACTGTTTTTT. It specifies CASSPPGTGANEKLFF. Filled out from reference TRBV25-1 and TRBJ1-4, the complete variable domain reads EADIYQTPRYLVIGTGKKITLECSQTMGHDKMYWYQQDPGMELHLIHYSYGVNSTEKGDLSSESTVSRIRTEHFPLTLESARPSHTSQYLCASSPPGTGANEKLFFGSGTQLSVL.

The chain carries TRBV29-1 and TRBJ2-2, with a possible D match to TRBD1 (6 bases). Germline CDR1 reads SQVTM; CDR2 reads ANQGSEA. V shed 7 bases and J shed 3 bases, with 6 bases lying between them. The CDR3 loop spans 11 amino acids. This chain's CDR3 is CSGQDTGELFF. As DNA, the CDR3 is TGCAGCGGACAGGACACCGGGGAGCTGTTTTTT.

The J gene is TRBJ1-5, the V gene TRBV11-2, with 8 bases identical to TRBD1. V gave up 5 bases and J gave up 6 bases; unmatched junction bases: 9. Germline assignment: CDR1 SGHAT and CDR2 FQNNGV. The CDR3 loop spans 15 amino acids. The CDR3 DNA sequence: TGTGCCAGCAGCCCAGGACAGGGCTTGGGTCAGCCCCAGCATTTT. The encoded protein is CASSPGQGLGQPQHF.

At least ten counts were recorded for this clonotype. V and J are TRBV7-6 and TRBJ2-6; D not resolved. The CDR3 is 16 amino acids. Between the trimmed V and J ends, which lost 8 bases and 2 bases, there was a span of 16 bases. Per the germline V gene, CDR1 is SGHVS and CDR2 is FNYEAQ. The CDR3 spells CASSTSVRAGANVLTF. The CDR3 DNA sequence: TGTGCCAGCTCCACTTCCGTAAGGGCTGGGGCCAACGTCCTGACTTTC.

This clonotype was seen at least ten times. The rearrangement uses TRBV2 and TRBJ2-7; TRBD2 aligns across 14 bases. The V gene end was trimmed by 5 bases and the J gene end by 5 bases; junction bases not matched to a gene: 5. Germline lookup yields CDR1 SNHLY and CDR2 FYNNEI. This CDR3 region has 15 residues. This CDR3 is CASSMGLAGVHEQYF. DNA for the CDR3: TGTGCCAGCAGTATGGGACTAGCGGGAGTCCACGAGCAGTACTTC.

This clonotype was observed many times. The chain couples TRBV25-1 to TRBJ2-7; 7 bases match TRBD2. After removal of 6 bases from V and 6 bases from J, the junction contained 5 bases not matched to a gene. In germline, CDR1 is MGHDK, CDR2 SYGVNS. The CDR3 length is 12 residues. This CDR3 reads CASRAGVSEQYF. For the CDR3, the DNA is TGTGCCAGCAGGGCGGGAGTATCCGAGCAGTACTTC.

Worth noting for this clonotype: This could be a read error, since a much larger clone is one nucleotide away. This chain links TRBV12-3 or TRBV12-4 with TRBJ1-4, with 7 bases matching TRBD1. The CDR3 consists of 12 residues. J lost 7 bases, V lost 11 bases, and 7 bases had no gene match. CDR3 region: CAGGGGGEKLFF. The CDR3 nucleotides read TGTGCCGGCGGAGGGGGCGGTGAAAAACTGTTTTTT.

V usage is TRBV28 and J usage is TRBJ1-2, with D possibly TRBD1 on 6 matching bases. V lost 6 bases to trimming and J lost 9 bases, with 26 bases between them. CDR1 is MDHEN, CDR2 SYDVKM, per germline. The length of the CDR3 is 16 residues. CDR3 DNA sequence: TGTGCCAGCAGAGATCTCAACAGGGATCCCCAATATAGCTACACCTTC. Protein product: CASRDLNRDPQYSYTF.

This clonotype was recorded at least ten times. The chain links TRBV9 to TRBJ1-2; possible D gene TRBD1, 6 bases. The CDR3 sequence is 14 residues long. Trimming cost V 2 bases and J 3 bases, with 11 bases left between them. Germline V CDR1 and CDR2: SGDLS, YYNGEE. CDR3 loop: CASSVGGHDYGYTF. The CDR3 DNA is TGTGCCAGCAGCGTGGGGGGCCACGACTATGGCTACACCTTC.

This clonotype was recorded at least ten times. The rearrangement links TRBV15 to TRBJ1-5; weak D call: TRBD1 (5 bases). V lost 0 bases to trimming and J lost 6 bases, with 12 bases between them. The CDR3 length is 15 residues. Germline V gene sequence: CDR1 LNHNV, CDR2 YYDKDF (reference sequence). CDR3 sequence reads: CATSRDRGAAQPQHF. CDR3 nucleotides: TGTGCCACCAGCAGAGATAGAGGGGCGGCTCAGCCCCAGCATTTT. Looking up the rest from reference TRBV15 and TRBJ1-5 gives the full variable domain: DAMVIQNPRYQVTQFGKPVTLSCSQTLNHNVMYWYQQKSSQAPKLLFHYYDKDFNNEADTPDNFQSRRPNTSFCFLDIRSPGLGDTAMYLCATSRDRGAAQPQHFGDGTRLSIL.

This clonotype came up many times. The chain uses TRBV19 and TRBJ1-5; no clear D gene. The V gene's germline CDR1 is LNHDA and CDR2 SQIVND (reference sequence). Trimming shortened V by 1 base and J by 5 bases, and 9 bases separated the two germline ends. The CDR3 is made up of 14 amino acids. CDR3: CASSIGRWDQPQHF. CDR3 DNA sequence: TGTGCCAGTAGTATAGGAAGGTGGGATCAGCCCCAGCATTTT. The full variable domain, its missing parts supplied by reference TRBV19 and TRBJ1-5, is DGGITQSPKYLFRKEGQNVTLSCEQNLNHDAMYWYRQDPGQGLRLIYYSQIVNDFQKGDIAEGYSVSREKKESFPLTVTSAQKNPTAFYLCASSIGRWDQPQHFGDGTRLSIL.

This clonotype was observed many times. V gene TRBV5-1 combines with J gene TRBJ1-1; no clear D gene. With 4 bases removed from V and 0 bases from J, the gap between germline ends came to 13 bases. The germline V gene encodes CDR1 SGHRS and CDR2 YFSETQ. The CDR3 contains 15 residues. In DNA, the CDR3 is TGCGCCAGCAGCCCTCCCGGCAGGATGAACACTGAAGCTTTCTTT. Its protein is CASSPPGRMNTEAFF.